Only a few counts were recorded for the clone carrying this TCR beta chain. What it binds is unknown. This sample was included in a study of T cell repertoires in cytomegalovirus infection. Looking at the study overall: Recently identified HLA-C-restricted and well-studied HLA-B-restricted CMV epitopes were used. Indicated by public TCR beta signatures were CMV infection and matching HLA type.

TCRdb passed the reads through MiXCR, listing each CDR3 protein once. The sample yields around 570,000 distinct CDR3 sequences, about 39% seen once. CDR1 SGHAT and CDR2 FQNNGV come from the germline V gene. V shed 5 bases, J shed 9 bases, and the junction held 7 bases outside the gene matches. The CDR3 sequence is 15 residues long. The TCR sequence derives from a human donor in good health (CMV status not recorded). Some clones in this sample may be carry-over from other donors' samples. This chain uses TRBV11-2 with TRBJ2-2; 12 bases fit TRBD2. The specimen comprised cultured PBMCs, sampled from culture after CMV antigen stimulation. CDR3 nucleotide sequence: TGTGCCAGCAGCATTGGGACTAGCGGGCCCCGGGAGCTGTTTTTT. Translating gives CASSIGTSGPRELFF.